This is a list of T cell receptor beta chains from one sample in a study of blood T cell repertoires in COVID-19. Sequenced by immunoSEQ multiplex PCR; TCRdb stores in-frame clones only, minus some. This table has around 47,000 clones, around 82% appearing once. Sequencing was carried out using peripheral blood. These receptors all come from an elderly woman with COVID-19, enrolled during active disease. Each CDR3 is given with its conserved first and last residue. D genes are given only for firm matches. Part of the rows lack a size; the others show once, few, many or a class for expanded clones.

cdr3_nt,cdr3_aa,v_call,clone_size,d_call,j_call
TGTGCCAGCAGCCTTGACAGGTCGAAATCCTACGAGCAGTACTTC,CASSLDRSKSYEQYF,TRBV7-2,.,.,TRBJ2-7
TGTGCCAGCAGGGGGACAGGGGGCTTCTATGGCTACACCTTC,CASRGTGGFYGYTF,TRBV6-5,.,TRBD1,TRBJ1-2
TGTGCCAGCAGTCCCCTGTGGGGAGCGGGAGGAGGGAGCACCGGGGAGCTGTTTTTT,CASSPLWGAGGGSTGELFF,TRBV28,.,TRBD2,TRBJ2-2
TGTGCCAGTAGTTCCCGAGGAACAGGGGGCGATGGAACCAAAAACATTCAGTACTTC,CASSSRGTGGDGTKNIQYF,TRBV19,.,TRBD1,TRBJ2-4
TGTGCCATCAGCCCCGGGACAACGGGCACCGGGGAGCTGTTTTTT,CAISPGTTGTGELFF,TRBV10-3,.,.,TRBJ2-2
TGTGCCAGCAGTCAATCCGCTGTGGGACAGGGTGGCTATGGCTACACCTTC,CASSQSAVGQGGYGYTF,TRBV28,.,TRBD1,TRBJ1-2
TGTGCCAGCAGCTTGGCCAGGGGGCTGGCCACCGGGGAGCTGTTTTTT,CASSLARGLATGELFF,TRBV7-9,few,TRBD1,TRBJ2-2
TGCAGTGCACCTATTGGGCCCGGGCAGTACTTC,CSAPIGPGQYF,TRBV20-1,once,.,TRBJ2-7
TGTGCCAGTAGTTTGACAGGGGGCGCGTTTGGCTACACCTTC,CASSLTGGAFGYTF,TRBV19,.,TRBD1,TRBJ1-2
TGTGCCAGCAGTCCCTATAGCGGGAGAGGGCAGAAAGAGACCCAGTACTTC,CASSPYSGRGQKETQYF,TRBV2,once,TRBD2,TRBJ2-5
TGTGCCAGCAAGGGACAGTTGAATTCACCCCTCCACTTT,CASKGQLNSPLHF,TRBV2,.,TRBD1,TRBJ1-6
TGTGCCAGCAGCCCCGGGACTAGCCCCGGGGAGCTGTTTTTT,CASSPGTSPGELFF,TRBV7-9,.,TRBD2,TRBJ2-2
TGTGCCAGCAGCTTAGGACTAGCGGACACAGATACGCAGTATTTT,CASSLGLADTDTQYF,TRBV5-4,few,TRBD2,TRBJ2-3
TGTGCCAGCAGCACGGGGGGTGCCCAAGAGACCCAGTACTTC,CASSTGGAQETQYF,TRBV6-5,.,TRBD2,TRBJ2-5
TGCGCCAGCAGCTTGGAAATCGGGGAAAATTCGGATGGCTACACCTTC,CASSLEIGENSDGYTF,TRBV5-1,.,.,TRBJ1-2
TGTGCCAGTGGGACAGGGGTGTACGTGGGGTACTTC,CASGTGVYVGYF,TRBV2,.,TRBD1,TRBJ2-7
TGTGCCAGCAGCTCTACCGGGACAAACGGCGGCTACACCTTC,CASSSTGTNGGYTF,TRBV5-4,.,.,TRBJ1-2
TGTGCCAGCAGCCCACGGACTAGCCACTCCTACAATGAGCAGTTCTTC,CASSPRTSHSYNEQFF,TRBV7-2,.,TRBD2,TRBJ2-1
TGTGCCAGCAGTCTCCGGGACAGTTATAATTCACCCCTCCACTTT,CASSLRDSYNSPLHF,TRBV27,.,TRBD1,TRBJ1-6
TGCGCCAGCAGTCCCCTAGCGACTACCTACAATGAGCAGTTCTTC,CASSPLATTYNEQFF,TRBV10-2,.,.,TRBJ2-1
TGTGCCAGCAGCCAAAGGCTAGCGGGAGTGGAGACCCAGTACTTC,CASSQRLAGVETQYF,TRBV14,.,TRBD2,TRBJ2-5
TGTGCCAGCAACCGGGACAGGGGTTTTTTCGCTGAAGCTTTCTTT,CASNRDRGFFAEAFF,TRBV7-9,.,TRBD1,TRBJ1-1
TGCAGCGTTGGGAAGGCGGGAGGACAGCCCCAGCATTTT,CSVGKAGGQPQHF,TRBV29-1,.,.,TRBJ1-5
TGTGCCAGCAGCCCCCAGGGTGTTGGAGAGACCCAGTACTTC,CASSPQGVGETQYF,TRBV7-3,.,.,TRBJ2-5
TGTGCCAGCAGTTACTCTGGATCGGGGGGCTACACCTTC,CASSYSGSGGYTF,TRBV6-5,.,.,TRBJ1-2
TGTGCCAGCCGCGGAACGTCCTACGAGCAGTACTTC,CASRGTSYEQYF,TRBV18,.,.,TRBJ2-7
TGTGCCTGGAGGGCTCTAGCGGGAGGGCTCATTGTAAGAGATACGCAGTATTTT,CAWRALAGGLIVRDTQYF,TRBV30,.,TRBD2,TRBJ2-3
TGTGCCAGCAGGCGGACAGGGGGCGCCTATGGCTACACCTTC,CASRRTGGAYGYTF,TRBV5-4,few,TRBD1,TRBJ1-2
TGTGCCAGCAGCCGAGTTGAGCGGGATTCAGAAGCAGATACGCAGTATTTT,CASSRVERDSEADTQYF,TRBV4-2,few,TRBD2,TRBJ2-3
TGCGCCAGCAGCCCCGGACTAGCGGGGACCCGGGGGAGGGGCAATGAGCAGTTCTTC,CASSPGLAGTRGRGNEQFF,TRBV4-1,.,TRBD2,TRBJ2-1
TGTGCCAGCTCACGGAGCGGGGAGGGATTAGAGCAGTACTTC,CASSRSGEGLEQYF,TRBV18,.,TRBD2,TRBJ2-7
TGTGCCAGCAGCCAAGTAAGCCGCACCGACCAGGTTTTT,CASSQVSRTDQVF,TRBV3-1/TRBV3-2,.,.,TRBJ1-4
TGTGCCAGCAGCCGGTCGGTAGTAGACTCTGGAAACACCATATATTTT,CASSRSVVDSGNTIYF,TRBV3-1/TRBV3-2,.,.,TRBJ1-3
TGTGCCAGCAGCTTGAGGGGGTCTGGAAACACCATATATTTT,CASSLRGSGNTIYF,TRBV5-6,once,.,TRBJ1-3
TGTGCCAGCAGCGCAGGGGGTTCGGCGGGAGGCTACACCTTC,CASSAGGSAGGYTF,TRBV11-2,.,TRBD1,TRBJ1-2
TGTGCCAGCACTTGGGGGGACAATCAGCCCCAGCATTTT,CASTWGDNQPQHF,TRBV2,.,.,TRBJ1-5
TGCGCCAGCAGCCTCGGACTAGCGGGACCCCAGGGGACCCAGTACTTC,CASSLGLAGPQGTQYF,TRBV5-1,once,TRBD2,TRBJ2-5